This T cell receptor (beta chain) was sequenced during a study of response to subunit inactivated influenza vaccine. From germline, CDR1 is DFQATT and CDR2 SNEGSKA (reference sequence). J was trimmed by 5 bases and V by 5 bases; bases with no gene match: 12. The CDR3 is made up of 15 amino acids. Via MiXCR, TCRdb re-called the RT-PCR reads, giving one row per CDR3 protein. The data contain some 540,000 distinct CDR3 sequences, roughly 25% of them singletons. A further study also used this sample, focusing on T cells expressing NK-cell markers. This second report adds: Production of TCR beta cDNA relied on 5'RACE template switching with UMIs. The authors derived TCR beta repertoires from sorted CD3+CD56+NKG2C+, CD3+CD56+NKG2C- and CD3+CD56-NKG2C+ T cells. One of eight sequenced donors was HCMV-seronegative; the other seven were seropositive.

This clonotype was sampled from a man in his fifties or sixties who received an inactivated influenza vaccine. The rearrangement uses TRBV20-1 and TRBJ2-5; TRBD2 matches at 9 bases. The source was CD4+ T cells sorted from PBMCs, collected 11 to 12 days after vaccination. As DNA, the CDR3 is TGCAGTGCTCCCTCGAGCGGGAGGCCAGGGGAGACCCAGTACTTC. Amino acid sequence: CSAPSSGRPGETQYF.